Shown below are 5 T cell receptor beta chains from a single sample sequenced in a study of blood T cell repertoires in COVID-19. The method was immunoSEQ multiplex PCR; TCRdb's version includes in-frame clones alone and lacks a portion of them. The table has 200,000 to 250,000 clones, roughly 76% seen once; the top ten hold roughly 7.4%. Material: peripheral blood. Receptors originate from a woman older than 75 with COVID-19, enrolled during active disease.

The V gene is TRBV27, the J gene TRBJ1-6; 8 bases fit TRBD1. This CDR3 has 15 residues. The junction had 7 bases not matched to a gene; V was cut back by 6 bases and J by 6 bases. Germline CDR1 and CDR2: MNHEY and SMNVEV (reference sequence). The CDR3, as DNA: TGTGCCAGCAGCGACAGGGGAGGAATTAATTCACCCCTCCACTTT. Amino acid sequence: CASSDRGGINSPLHF.

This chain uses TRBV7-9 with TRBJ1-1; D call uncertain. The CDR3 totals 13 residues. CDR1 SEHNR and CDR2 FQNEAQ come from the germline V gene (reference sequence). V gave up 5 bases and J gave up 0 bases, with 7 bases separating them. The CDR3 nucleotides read TGTGCCAGCAGCCGCCGGGTGAACACTGAAGCTTTCTTT. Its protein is CASSRRVNTEAFF.

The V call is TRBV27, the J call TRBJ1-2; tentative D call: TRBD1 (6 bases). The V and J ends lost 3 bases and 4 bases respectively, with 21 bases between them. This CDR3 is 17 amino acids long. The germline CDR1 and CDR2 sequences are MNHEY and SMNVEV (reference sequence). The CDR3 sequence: CASSFSRRGGTSYGYTF. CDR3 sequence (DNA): TGTGCCAGCAGTTTTTCCAGGAGGGGGGGGACGTCCTATGGCTACACCTTC.

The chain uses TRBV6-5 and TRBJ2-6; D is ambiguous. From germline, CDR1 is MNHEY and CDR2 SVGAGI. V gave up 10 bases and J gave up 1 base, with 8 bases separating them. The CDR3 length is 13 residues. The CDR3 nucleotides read TGTGCCACTAGTCTATCTGGGGCCAACGTCCTGACTTTC. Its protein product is CATSLSGANVLTF.

DNA of the CDR3: TGCGCCAGCAGCCAAGGACTAGCGGATTTAGCCAAAAACATTCAGTACTTC. This gives the protein CASSQGLADLAKNIQYF. This chain links TRBV4-3 with TRBJ2-4, with 9 bases identical to TRBD2. CDR1 and CDR2 (germline): LGHNA, YSLEER. The CDR3 covers 17 residues. Losses at the gene ends were 1 base for V and 0 bases for J; bases not matched to a gene: 4.